These 23 T cell receptor beta chains were sequenced from one sample in a study of T-cell memory formation after mild COVID-19. TCRdb re-derived calls from the 5' RACE reads in MiXCR, one entry per CDR3 protein. The table lists 450,000 to 650,000 distinct CDR3 sequences, about 20% of them singletons. Sequencing was performed on PBMCs or a T cell subset sorted from them (not recorded which). All receptors derive from an adult woman who had mild COVID-19 (a few samples of this study predate the infection). Cell type and time point are not known.

This clonotype was detected a few times. The chain combines TRBV7-2 with TRBJ2-2, with D possibly matching TRBD2 (5 bases). CDR3 length: 14 amino acids. Germline CDR1 and CDR2: SGHTA and FQGNSA. The ends were cut back, 3 bases at V and 5 bases at J, with 10 bases in the middle. CDR3 sequence reads: CASSFRSGTGELFF. The CDR3 DNA reads as TGTGCCAGCAGCTTTAGGTCGGGAACCGGGGAGCTGTTTTTT.

V usage is TRBV19 and J usage is TRBJ2-5; 8 bases align to TRBD2. The CDR3 is 15 amino acids. V shed 9 bases, J shed 4 bases, and the junction held 13 bases outside the gene matches. CDR1 is LNHDA, CDR2 SQIVND, per germline (reference sequence). The CDR3: CASRESGSSRETQYF. The CDR3 nucleotides are TGTGCCAGCCGGGAAAGCGGGAGTTCGCGAGAGACCCAGTACTTC.

This clonotype was counted only a few times. CDR3 sequence: CASSSAGDRGYEQYF. The CDR3 coding sequence is TGTGCCAGCAGTTCGGCCGGGGACAGGGGATACGAGCAGTACTTC. The chain is built from TRBV6-2 or TRBV6-3 and TRBJ2-7; 10 bases are shared with TRBD1. Germline loops: CDR1 MNHEY, CDR2 SVGEGT. CDR3 length equals 15 residues. V lost 4 bases and J lost 4; bases outside the gene matches: 7.

This clonotype has just a few counts. The rearrangement uses TRBV6-2 or TRBV6-3 and TRBJ2-5; D is possibly TRBD1 or TRBD2 (7 bases each). CDR1 and CDR2 from the germline V gene are MNHEY and SVGEGT. The CDR3 spans 16 residues. V was clipped by 2 bases and J by 5 bases, with 18 bases between them. The CDR3 nucleotides are TGTGCCAGCAGTTACAATCGGGATCAGGGGGGGGAGACCCAGTACTTC. Translating gives CASSYNRDQGGETQYF.

This clonotype was recorded a few times. This sequence joins TRBV15 and TRBJ2-1; 11 bases are a match to TRBD2. Germline V gene sequence: CDR1 LNHNV, CDR2 YYDKDF (reference sequence). This CDR3 region has 16 residues. V trimming: 5 bases; J trimming: 4 bases; junction bases outside the gene matches: 7. The CDR3 DNA reads as TGTGCCACCAGCTCACGTACTAGCGGGGGTTACAATGAGCAGTTCTTC. It encodes CATSSRTSGGYNEQFF. The full variable domain, its missing parts supplied by reference TRBV15 and TRBJ2-1, is DAMVIQNPRYQVTQFGKPVTLSCSQTLNHNVMYWYQQKSSQAPKLLFHYYDKDFNNEADTPDNFQSRRPNTSFCFLDIRSPGLGDTAMYLCATSSRTSGGYNEQFFGPGTRLTVL.

The chain joins TRBV4-3 to TRBJ2-1; 8 bases fit TRBD2. With V trimmed by 3 bases and J by 4 bases, 8 bases remained unmatched. The germline gives CDR1 LGHNA, CDR2 YSLEER. The CDR3 runs 16 residues. CDR3 sequence reads: CASSQGTPGGYNEQFF. As DNA, the CDR3 is TGCGCCAGCAGCCAGGGGACCCCGGGAGGGTACAATGAGCAGTTCTTC.

The chain combines TRBV5-1 with TRBJ1-2, with 9 bases matching TRBD1. V gave up 4 bases and J gave up 6 bases; unmatched junction bases: 7. The CDR3 length is 14 residues. Germline lookup yields CDR1 SGHRS and CDR2 YFSETQ. In DNA, the CDR3 is TGCGCCAGCAGCCCAAATCGACAGGGGGATGGCTACACCTTC. The encoded protein is CASSPNRQGDGYTF.

This clonotype was detected only once. This chain joins TRBV24-1 and TRBJ2-2, with a weak D call TRBD2 (6 bases). V lost 7 bases and J 4 bases, leaving 9 bases between the germline ends. CDR3 length: 13 residues. The germline gives CDR1 KGHDR, CDR2 SFDVKD. Here the CDR3 reads CATRSGGTGELFF. CDR3 in DNA: TGTGCCACCAGATCCGGGGGCACCGGGGAGCTGTTTTTT.

This clonotype has a handful of counts. The chain links TRBV27 to TRBJ2-7; a possible D gene is TRBD1 (7 bases). This CDR3 region has 18 residues. Per the germline V gene, CDR1 is MNHEY and CDR2 is SMNVEV (reference sequence). The V end was cut by 3 bases, the J end by 0 bases, with 21 bases between. The CDR3 DNA reads TGTGCCAGCAGTTTTTCGGTCTCCGGGCAGGGGGGCTCCTACGAGCAGTACTTC. Its translation is CASSFSVSGQGGSYEQYF.

The V and J genes are TRBV7-9 and TRBJ2-1; the match to TRBD2 covers 9 bases. The CDR3 sequence is 17 residues long. Germline V lookup: CDR1 SEHNR, CDR2 FQNEAQ (reference sequence). V shed 2 bases, J shed 3 bases, and the junction held 8 bases outside the gene matches. The DNA of the CDR3 is TGTGCCAGCAGCTTACCGGTGCGGGAGGGCCTCTACAATGAGCAGTTCTTC. The encoded protein is CASSLPVREGLYNEQFF.

V gene TRBV7-3 combines with J gene TRBJ2-1, with 9 bases matching TRBD2. The CDR3 spans 17 residues. CDR1 and CDR2 (germline): SGHTA, FQGTGA. The trim removed 7 bases at V and 4 bases at J, leaving 14 bases unmatched. The CDR3 coding sequence is TGTGCCAGCATGAGGGGAGCGGGAGGTAGGGGATACAATGAGCAGTTCTTC. Protein product: CASMRGAGGRGYNEQFF.

In DNA form, the CDR3 reads TGTGCCAGCTGGACAGGGCCCGTTTATGGCTACACCTTC. This codes for CASWTGPVYGYTF. The chain has TRBV7-9 and TRBJ1-2; 8 nucleotides line up with TRBD1. The J segment lost 5 bases and the V segment lost 8 bases, leaving 7 bases of the junction unmatched. The CDR3 is made up of 13 amino acids. Germline loops: CDR1 SEHNR, CDR2 FQNEAQ (reference sequence).

The J gene is TRBJ2-6, the V gene TRBV2; tentative D call: TRBD2 (6 bases). The CDR3 length is 17 residues. The V end was cut by 5 bases, the J end by 2 bases, with 16 bases between. CDR1 SNHLY and CDR2 FYNNEI come from the germline V gene. The CDR3 nucleotides read TGTGCCAGCAGTCGCGGGGCACTAATGACTGGGGCCAACGTCCTGACTTTC. The encoded protein is CASSRGALMTGANVLTF.

The table lists this clonotype with a few counts. This sequence joins TRBV7-9 and TRBJ1-2, with D hard to call. Germline CDR1 is SEHNR and CDR2 is FQNEAQ (reference sequence). V lost 5 bases and J 2 bases, leaving 21 bases between the germline ends. The CDR3 has 17 amino acids. This CDR3 is CASSPPDGPILNYGYTF. The DNA of the CDR3 is TGTGCCAGCAGCCCCCCTGACGGACCAATATTAAACTATGGCTACACCTTC.

The chain carries TRBV9 and TRBJ2-3; the D is unclear. CDR1 and CDR2 (germline): SGDLS, YYNGEE. The CDR3 totals 15 residues. V gave up 2 bases and J gave up 2 bases, with 12 bases separating them. The CDR3, as DNA: TGTGCCAGCAGCGTGGAAGGCTTCTCCACAGATACGCAGTATTTT. This gives the protein CASSVEGFSTDTQYF.

This clonotype has a handful of counts. The chain couples TRBV6-1 to TRBJ2-7, with 12 bases matching TRBD2. Germline V lookup: CDR1 MNHNS, CDR2 SASEGT. V was pared by 4 bases and J by 6 bases, with 4 bases of the junction left unmatched. CDR3 length: 14 amino acids. In DNA, the CDR3 is TGTGCCAGCAGTGGGGGACTAGCGGGCCCCGAGCAGTACTTC. It translates to CASSGGLAGPEQYF.

The rearrangement joins TRBV24-1 to TRBJ1-4; a weak D match, TRBD1 (5 bases). V gave up 4 bases and J gave up 0 bases, with 14 bases separating them. The germline V gene has CDR1 KGHDR and CDR2 SFDVKD. This CDR3 has 17 residues. CDR3 amino acids: CATSDRGDGSTNEKLFF. CDR3 coding DNA: TGTGCCACCAGTGACCGGGGGGACGGATCAACTAATGAAAAACTGTTTTTT.

This clonotype was picked up a small number of times. This chain uses TRBV9 with TRBJ1-2; the D is unclear. The CDR3 consists of 14 residues. CDR1 and CDR2 from the germline V gene are SGDLS and YYNGEE. Trimming shortened V by 0 bases and J by 7 bases, and 13 bases separated the two germline ends. The CDR3 DNA sequence: TGTGCCAGCAGCGTAGGTGAAGGGAACCGTGGCTACACCTTC. As protein: CASSVGEGNRGYTF.

This chain links TRBV5-1 with TRBJ1-1; weak D call: TRBD1 (5 bases). Germline CDR1 reads SGHRS; CDR2 reads YFSETQ. Between the trimmed V and J ends, which lost 4 bases and 1 base, there was a span of 14 bases. CDR3 size: 15 residues. The CDR3 bases are TGCGCCAGCAGCCTAGAGGGGCTTTCGAACACTGAAGCTTTCTTT. This encodes CASSLEGLSNTEAFF.

This clonotype has only a few counts. The chain employs TRBV9 and TRBJ1-2; D not certain. V was clipped by 0 bases and J by 4 bases, with 16 bases between them. The CDR3 is made up of 16 amino acids. Germline V lookup: CDR1 SGDLS, CDR2 YYNGEE. The CDR3 sequence is CASSVDTAASIYGYTF. The CDR3 nucleotides are TGTGCCAGCAGCGTAGATACAGCAGCTTCCATCTATGGCTACACCTTC.

The chain carries TRBV20-1 and TRBJ2-7, with TRBD2 as a possible D gene (6 bases). Trimming cost V 1 base and J 1 base, with 11 bases left between them. In germline, CDR1 is DFQATT, CDR2 SNEGSKA (reference sequence). The CDR3 is 14 amino acids. CDR3 in amino acids: CSARVGGRSYEQYF. CDR3 DNA: TGCAGTGCTAGAGTTGGGGGGAGATCCTACGAGCAGTACTTC.

This clonotype showed up many times. V usage is TRBV7-8 and J usage is TRBJ2-3, with 7 bases aligning to TRBD2. The CDR3 length is 16 residues. Germline V gives CDR1 SGHVS, CDR2 FQNEAQ. Trimming cost V 5 bases and J 1 base; bases outside gene matches: 9. The CDR3 region is CASSPFGGGGTDTQYF. CDR3 nucleotides: TGTGCCAGCAGCCCCTTTGGGGGGGGGGGCACAGATACGCAGTATTTT.

This clonotype appeared a few times. The CDR3 protein is CASSLRGIERVGYNEQFF. The CDR3 DNA follows: TGTGCCAGCAGCTTACGGGGGATTGAGCGGGTAGGGTACAATGAGCAGTTCTTC. The chain combines TRBV11-2 with TRBJ2-1, with D tentatively TRBD2 (6 bases). The V end was cut by 2 bases, the J end by 4 bases, with 21 bases between. The CDR3 has 18 residues. The germline gives CDR1 SGHAT, CDR2 FQNNGV. Full variable domain (outside the CDR3, taken from reference TRBV11-2 and TRBJ2-1): EAGVAQSPRYKIIEKRQSVAFWCNPISGHATLYWYQQILGQGPKLLIQFQNNGVVDDSQLPKDRFSAERLKGVDSTLKIQPAKLEDSAVYLCASSLRGIERVGYNEQFFGPGTRLTVL.